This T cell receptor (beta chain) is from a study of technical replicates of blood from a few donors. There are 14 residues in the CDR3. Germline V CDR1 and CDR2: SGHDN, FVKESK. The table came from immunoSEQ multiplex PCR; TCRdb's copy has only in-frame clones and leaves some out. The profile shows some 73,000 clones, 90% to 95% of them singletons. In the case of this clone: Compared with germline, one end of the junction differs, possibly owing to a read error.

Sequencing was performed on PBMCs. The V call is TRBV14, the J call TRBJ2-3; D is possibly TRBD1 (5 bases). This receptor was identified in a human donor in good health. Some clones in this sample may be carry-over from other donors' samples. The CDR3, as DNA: TGTGCCAGCAGCACTTCGCTAGGGGCGGAGTTCAAAGATTTT. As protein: CASSTSLGAEFKDF.